A selection of T cell receptor beta chains follows, all from one sample in a study of beta chain features in type 1 diabetes. Libraries were prepared by immunoSEQ multiplex PCR; TCRdb keeps only in-frame clonotypes and omits some of them. The table has about 150,000 clones, approximately 8.1% seen once. The material sequenced was central memory CD4+ T cells from blood. These receptors all stem from a man between 18 and 35 years old in good health. The CDR3 runs from the conserved cysteine through the conserved F or W. A D gene is named only where the DNA matches it firmly. Expanded clones are given a class, and other clones once, few, many or no size at all.

TRBJ2-7	NA	NA	TRBV9	TGTGCCAGCAGCCCCCGAGCGCAGGGAACCTACGAGCAGTACTTC	CASSPRAQGTYEQYF
TRBJ2-7	NA	TRBD2	TRBV18	TGTGCCAGCTCACCCTGGGGTAGCGGGGGCTCCTACGAGCAGTACTTC	CASSPWGSGGSYEQYF
TRBJ2-1	many	TRBD2	TRBV7-8	TGTGCCAGCAGGAGCGGGGGGATATACAATGAGCAGTTCTTC	CASRSGGIYNEQFF
TRBJ2-7	few	NA	TRBV7-2	TGTGCCAGCAGCGGGGGGTTCTCCTCCTACGAGCAGTACTTC	CASSGGFSSYEQYF
TRBJ2-1	NA	TRBD1	TRBV9	TGTGCCAGCAGCAAGGGACAGGGAGGGTACAATGAGCAGTTCTTC	CASSKGQGGYNEQFF
TRBJ2-3	few	TRBD2	TRBV7-2	TGTGCCAGCAGCCGTACCCCCGGGACTAGCGGGAGAGGTACGCAGTATTTT	CASSRTPGTSGRGTQYF
TRBJ1-5	few	NA	TRBV19	TGTGCCAGTAGTATCCCTACGTATTTGGCCCGGGATACTCGAAATCAGCCCCAGCATTTT	CASSIPTYLARDTRNQPQHF
TRBJ2-5	NA	NA	TRBV2	TGTGCCAGCATTAGGGACCAGGGGACCGGAGGGACCCAGTACTTC	CASIRDQGTGGTQYF
TRBJ1-4	NA	TRBD1	TRBV6-6	TGTGCCAGCAGTTACTCAGGGACAGACCTTGAAAAACTGTTTTTT	CASSYSGTDLEKLFF
TRBJ2-1	NA	NA	TRBV19	TGTGCCAGTAGTTTCACCGGGACATCAAGCAATGAGCAGTTCTTC	CASSFTGTSSNEQFF
TRBJ2-7	few	TRBD1	TRBV28	TGTGCCAGCACCGCCGGGACAGTCTACGAGCAGTACTTC	CASTAGTVYEQYF
TRBJ2-5	NA	TRBD2	TRBV6-5	TGTGCCAGCGGGGTGGGGGGGGTTGAGACCCAGTACTTC	CASGVGGVETQYF
TRBJ1-4	once	NA	TRBV7-2	TGTGCCAGCAGCTTGCCAGGGCTAGAAAAACTGTTTTTT	CASSLPGLEKLFF
TRBJ2-7	few	TRBD1	TRBV30	TGTGCCTGGAACCCCGGGACAGAGGGTTCCGAGCAGTACTTC	CAWNPGTEGSEQYF
TRBJ2-5	few	NA	TRBV7-2	TGTGCCAGCAGCATTGGACATGCTGGGGAGACCCAGTACTTC	CASSIGHAGETQYF
TRBJ2-1	NA	TRBD2	TRBV5-4	TGCGCCAGCAGGTTCTCCGTACTAGCGGGAGATAGGTACAATGAGCAGTTCTTC	CASRFSVLAGDRYNEQFF
TRBJ1-2	few	TRBD1	TRBV30	TGTGCCTGGACCGACAGGGGGCGAAATGGCTACACCTTC	CAWTDRGRNGYTF
TRBJ2-5	few	NA	TRBV30	TGTGCCTGGAGTTCCTCACAGGGCCCCCTTTACTTC	CAWSSSQGPLYF
TRBJ1-2	many	TRBD1	TRBV4-3	TGCGCCAGCAGCCGAGGACAGGTGTTCTATGGCTACACCTTC	CASSRGQVFYGYTF
TRBJ2-5	few	TRBD2	TRBV5-4	TGTGCCAGCGGCCGTGGGGGGGGGAGAGTGGAGACCCAGTACTTC	CASGRGGGRVETQYF
TRBJ1-2	NA	TRBD1	TRBV5-8	TGTGCCAGCAGGGATACCGGGACAGCCCGAGGTGGCTACACCTTC	CASRDTGTARGGYTF
TRBJ1-4	NA	NA	TRBV30	TGTGCCTGGACAGGGGACGGTAATGAAAAACTGTTTTTT	CAWTGDGNEKLFF
TRBJ2-1	NA	TRBD2	TRBV11-1	TGTGCCAGCAGCTTAGGGCTAGCGGGAGGATATGAGCAGTTCTTC	CASSLGLAGGYEQFF
TRBJ2-5	few	TRBD1	TRBV28	TGTGCCAGCAGCCGGGACAGGGTCCAGGAGACCCAGTACTTC	CASSRDRVQETQYF
TRBJ1-1	NA	NA	TRBV5-1	TGCGCCAGCAGCTGGGGAGGGCCGCGGGATGAAGCTTTCTTT	CASSWGGPRDEAFF
TRBJ2-7	NA	NA	TRBV5-4	TGTGCCAGCAGCCCCCAGGCAGATTCCTACGAGCAGTACTTC	CASSPQADSYEQYF
TRBJ2-5	many	TRBD1	TRBV7-2	TGTGCCAGCAGCCGTGACAGGGGAGTCGAAGAGACCCAGTACTTC	CASSRDRGVEETQYF
TRBJ2-5	many	TRBD2	TRBV4-1	TGCGCCAGCAGCAAACTAGCGTTGGGGACCCAGTACTTC	CASSKLALGTQYF
TRBJ1-3	few	NA	TRBV7-2	TGTGCCAGCAGCTTAGCGCTAGGGGTTGGAAACACCATATATTTT	CASSLALGVGNTIYF
TRBJ2-7	few	TRBD1	TRBV5-4	TGTGCCAGCAGCTCAGGACAGGCTCCCCTCTTCTACGAGCAGTACTTC	CASSSGQAPLFYEQYF
TRBJ2-7	NA	NA	TRBV18	TGTGCCAGCTCACGGTCCTACGAGCAGTACTTC	CASSRSYEQYF
TRBJ2-1	NA	NA	TRBV7-2	TGTGCCAGCAGCGGGGGGGCGGGTTACAATGAGCAGTTCTTC	CASSGGAGYNEQFF
TRBJ1-6	NA	NA	TRBV5-1	TGCGCCAGCAGCTTGGGAGCAGCAGGTCCCCAATATAATTCACCCCTCCACTTT	CASSLGAAGPQYNSPLHF
TRBJ1-5	few	NA	TRBV7-8	TGTGCCAGCAGCTTGATGGAGGGCAATCAGCCCCAGCATTTT	CASSLMEGNQPQHF
TRBJ1-2	few	NA	TRBV7-9	TGTGCCAGCAGCTTAGCACCGGGAGGGGCGGGAAGCTACACCTTC	CASSLAPGGAGSYTF
TRBJ2-1	few	TRBD1	TRBV4-2	TGTGCCAGCAGCCAAGAGGGGGGTCAGGGGGCGGCGGGGGAGCAGTTCTTC	CASSQEGGQGAAGEQFF
TRBJ2-1	NA	NA	TRBV18	TGTGCCAGCTCACCAGGGTGGCCTAGCGCGGGCGATGAGCAGTTCTTC	CASSPGWPSAGDEQFF
TRBJ2-1	few	TRBD2	TRBV15	TGTGCCACCAGCAGGATAGGGGTAGCGGGGTATAATGAGCAGTTCTTC	CATSRIGVAGYNEQFF
TRBJ1-2	NA	TRBD1	TRBV4-3	TGCGCCAGCAGCCAAGACCACAGGGGTAGCTATGGCTACACCTTC	CASSQDHRGSYGYTF
TRBJ2-3	many	TRBD2	TRBV4-3	TGCGCCAGCAGCCAAGATGGGACTAGCGGGGGGGCGACAGATACGCAGTATTTT	CASSQDGTSGGATDTQYF
TRBJ2-7	many	TRBD2	TRBV29-1	TGCAGCGTTGGGGGACTAGCGGGAGTAAATTGGCAGTACTTC	CSVGGLAGVNWQYF
TRBJ2-7	few	NA	TRBV4-1	TGCGCCAGCAGCCATCTCGGACAAACTCAGTACTTC	CASSHLGQTQYF
TRBJ2-7	NA	NA	TRBV6-5	TGTGCCAGCAGTTACTCGAATGTTGGAGGTGGGTTCGAGCAGTACTTC	CASSYSNVGGGFEQYF
TRBJ2-7	NA	NA	TRBV19	TGTGCCAGCAAAGCCCAGGCGGGGGCCTCAGGGAACGAGCAGTACTTC	CASKAQAGASGNEQYF
TRBJ2-2	NA	TRBD2	TRBV7-9	TGTGCCAGCAGCTATATAGCGGGAGGGCACACCGGGGAGCTGTTTTTT	CASSYIAGGHTGELFF
TRBJ2-7	NA	TRBD1	TRBV4-3	TGCGCCAGCAGCCAAGAGGCCAGGGGGTACGACGAGCAGTACTTC	CASSQEARGYDEQYF
TRBJ2-3	NA	TRBD2	TRBV5-4	TGTGCCAGCAGCTTGAAACTAGCGGGGAACACAGATACGCAGTATTTT	CASSLKLAGNTDTQYF
TRBJ2-1	few	TRBD2	TRBV9	TGTGCCAGCAGCGTAGGAGGACTAGCGGGCTCCTACAATGAGCAGTTCTTC	CASSVGGLAGSYNEQFF
TRBJ2-4	few	NA	TRBV7-8	TGTGCCAGCAGCCTCGAGGGTCAAGGAAACATTCAGTACTTC	CASSLEGQGNIQYF